Listed below are T cell receptor beta chains from one sample, sequenced in a study of T cell repertoires in cytomegalovirus infection. TCRdb re-derived calls from the reads in MiXCR, one entry per CDR3 protein. Seen here are 600,000 to 700,000 distinct CDR3 sequences, around 35% observed once, and the top ten hold 18%. Their target antigens are unknown. Sequencing was performed on cultured PBMCs, taken from culture after CMV antigen stimulation. All receptors come from a human donor in good health (CMV status not recorded). Some clones in this sample may be carry-over from other donors' samples. CDR3s include the opening cysteine and the closing phenylalanine or tryptophan. D genes are given only for firm matches. Some rows have no size entry. The others give once, few or many, or a class for an expanded clone.

J gene,V gene,D gene,clone size,CDR3 protein,CDR3 DNA
TRBJ2-2,TRBV12-3/TRBV12-4,NA,NA,CASTPPGVTGELFF,TGTGCCAGCACCCCTCCAGGGGTGACCGGGGAGCTGTTTTTT
TRBJ1-6,TRBV7-8,TRBD1,NA,CASSLAQGVGSPLHF,TGTGCCAGCAGCCTAGCGCAGGGGGTTGGATCACCCCTCCACTTT
TRBJ1-4,TRBV7-9,NA,NA,CASSQYNMEKLFF,TGTGCCAGCAGCCAATACAATATGGAAAAACTGTTTTTT
TRBJ2-5,TRBV7-2,TRBD2,many,CASSGGGARETQYF,TGTGCCAGCAGCGGCGGGGGGGCTCGTGAGACCCAGTACTTC
TRBJ2-5,TRBV3-1,TRBD1,few,CASSQDRGLETQYF,TGTGCCAGCAGCCAGGACAGGGGGCTGGAGACCCAGTACTTC
TRBJ2-7,TRBV20-1,NA,NA,CSAGRTSYEQYF,TGCAGTGCAGGCCGGACATCCTACGAGCAGTACTTC
TRBJ2-3,TRBV10-3,TRBD2,NA,CAISKISGSSTDTQYF,TGTGCCATCAGTAAAATTAGCGGGAGTTCGACAGATACGCAGTATTTT
TRBJ2-3,TRBV15,NA,NA,CATSRDRGTGEQYF,TGTGCCACCAGCAGAGATCGGGGTACCGGGGAGCAGTATTTT
TRBJ2-1,TRBV6-2/TRBV6-3,NA,few,CASTVWSGNEQFF,TGTGCCAGCACCGTATGGAGCGGCAATGAGCAGTTCTTC
TRBJ1-3,TRBV28,NA,NA,CASLSSGTGNTIYF,TGTGCCAGCCTATCGTCAGGGACTGGAAACACCATATATTTT
TRBJ1-2,TRBV24-1,NA,NA,CATSEVGDKGYGYTF,TGTGCCACCAGTGAGGTTGGCGACAAGGGATATGGCTACACCTTC
TRBJ2-7,TRBV7-6,TRBD2,NA,CASSLASGSGDEQYF,TGTGCCAGCAGCTTAGCCTCCGGGAGCGGGGACGAGCAGTACTTC
TRBJ1-1,TRBV4-3,NA,NA,CASTSFLPGHRKPEAFF,TGCGCCAGCACCTCCTTCCTCCCGGGACACAGAAAACCTGAAGCTTTCTTT
TRBJ2-3,TRBV7-9,NA,few,CASSLGVGVGYADTQYF,TGTGCCAGCAGCTTAGGAGTCGGGGTAGGATACGCAGATACGCAGTATTTT
TRBJ1-2,TRBV4-1,NA,few,CASSQAGTYGYTF,TGCGCCAGCAGCCAAGCGGGGACTTATGGCTACACCTTC
TRBJ2-5,TRBV7-9,NA,NA,CASSSYFREGETQYF,TGTGCCAGCAGCTCCTACTTCCGGGAAGGAGAGACCCAGTACTTC
TRBJ2-7,TRBV15,TRBD1,few,CATSRDLQGAYEQYF,TGTGCCACCAGCAGAGATTTACAGGGGGCTTACGAGCAGTACTTC
TRBJ1-2,TRBV7-2,NA,NA,CASSLVAVAGYGYTF,TGTGCCAGCAGCTTAGTTGCAGTTGCGGGCTATGGCTACACCTTC
TRBJ2-3,TRBV7-2,TRBD1,many,CASSLGGTGQADTQYF,TGTGCCAGCAGCTTAGGAGGGACAGGGCAAGCAGATACGCAGTATTTT
TRBJ1-1,TRBV12-3/TRBV12-4,NA,NA,CASSFRYREAFF,TGTGCCAGCAGTTTTCGGTACCGAGAAGCTTTCTTT
TRBJ2-2,TRBV7-6,NA,NA,CASSMRQVLHTGELFF,TGTGCCAGCAGCATGAGACAGGTACTGCACACCGGGGAGCTGTTTTTT
TRBJ2-4,TRBV7-6,NA,few,CASSPGPVAKNIQYF,TGTGCCAGCAGCCCGGGGCCCGTGGCCAAAAACATTCAGTACTTC
TRBJ2-7,TRBV7-2,NA,NA,CASSPLGRGSSYEQYF,TGTGCCAGCAGCCCGCTCGGTCGGGGGAGCTCCTACGAGCAGTACTTC
TRBJ2-7,TRBV12-3/TRBV12-4,NA,NA,CASSALATYEQYF,TGTGCCAGCAGCGCATTAGCGACTTACGAGCAGTACTTC
TRBJ1-6,TRBV11-2,NA,NA,CASSTSTPVYNSPLHF,TGTGCCAGCAGCACTTCGACACCGGTCTATAATTCACCCCTCCACTTT
TRBJ1-1,TRBV6-8,NA,NA,CASSYSAGHTEAFF,TGTGCCAGCAGTTACTCAGCCGGCCACACTGAAGCTTTCTTT
TRBJ2-7,TRBV7-2,TRBD1,many,CASSNWDRGRDEQYF,TGTGCCAGCAGCAACTGGGACAGGGGGCGAGACGAGCAGTACTTC
TRBJ2-3,TRBV7-2,NA,NA,CASSLAPQVTITQYF,TGTGCCAGCAGCTTAGCCCCACAGGTTACGATAACGCAGTATTTT
TRBJ2-1,TRBV6-2/TRBV6-3,NA,NA,CASSYLQYNEQFF,TGTGCCAGCAGTTACCTCCAGTACAATGAGCAGTTCTTC
TRBJ2-1,TRBV20-1,TRBD2,NA,CSAALGGEVNEQFF,TGCAGTGCTGCCCTCGGGGGGGAGGTGAATGAGCAGTTCTTC
TRBJ2-7,TRBV6-2/TRBV6-3,NA,NA,CASVKQGEQYF,TGTGCCAGCGTTAAACAAGGAGAGCAGTACTTC
TRBJ1-4,TRBV2,TRBD1,NA,CASSEGQGYGKLFF,TGTGCCAGCAGTGAAGGACAGGGGTATGGAAAACTGTTTTTT
TRBJ1-2,TRBV19,NA,NA,CASSIAGKKANYGYTF,TGTGCCAGTAGTATCGCCGGGAAAAAGGCTAACTATGGCTACACCTTC